A single sample gave rise to the 25 T cell receptor beta chains below, sequenced in a study of blood T cell repertoires in COVID-19. Sequencing was performed with immunoSEQ multiplex PCR; in TCRdb, only in-frame clones are kept and a portion is missing. The sample lists a few hundred thousand clones, about 84% seen once, with 6.5% to 8.5% in the top ten. What was sequenced was PBMCs or T cells enriched from blood (not recorded which). All receptors derive from a woman aged 40 to 50 with acute COVID-19.

This chain links TRBV20-1 with TRBJ1-1, with D hard to call. The CDR3 length is 10 residues. Germline assignment: CDR1 DFQATT and CDR2 SNEGSKA (reference sequence). The V end lost 0 bases, the J end lost 10 bases, and 6 bases lay between the germline ends. CDR3 protein: CSARDRRAFF. The CDR3 nucleotides read TGCAGTGCTAGAGATAGAAGAGCTTTCTTT.

V and J are TRBV28 and TRBJ1-4; 8 bases agree with TRBD1. The CDR3 sequence is 16 residues long. V trimming: 5 bases; J trimming: 8 bases; junction bases outside the gene matches: 13. The germline V gene encodes CDR1 MDHEN and CDR2 SYDVKM. The CDR3 sequence: CASSGALDRGDEKLFF. In DNA, the CDR3 is TGTGCCAGCAGTGGAGCGTTAGACAGGGGTGACGAAAAACTGTTTTTT.

This clone has only one observation. The gene calls are TRBV5-1 and TRBJ1-3; tentatively, D is TRBD1 (6 bases). With 3 bases removed from V and 2 bases from J, the gap between germline ends came to 18 bases. CDR1 and CDR2 (germline): SGHRS, YFSETQ. The CDR3 is 17 amino acids. In DNA, the CDR3 is TGCGCCAGCAGCTACGCGGACTCCGGGGGGCCTGGAAACACCATATATTTT. Its protein is CASSYADSGGPGNTIYF. The full variable domain, in which reference TRBV5-1 and TRBJ1-3 provide the parts outside the CDR3, is KAGVTQTPRYLIKTRGQQVTLSCSPISGHRSVSWYQQTPGQGLQFLFEYFSETQRNKGNFPGRFSGRQFSNSRSEMNVSTLELGDSALYLCASSYADSGGPGNTIYFGEGSWLTVV.

This chain joins TRBV30 and TRBJ2-7, with D maybe TRBD2 (7 bases). This CDR3 contains 16 residues. The germline V gene has CDR1 GTSNPN and CDR2 SVGIG (reference sequence). Trimming removed 2 bases at V and 5 bases at J, with 22 bases between. CDR3: CAWSRGGQGYSDEQYF. CDR3 nucleotides: TGTGCCTGGAGTAGGGGGGGGCAGGGGTATAGTGACGAGCAGTACTTC.

This clone was seen more than once but under ten times. The J gene is TRBJ2-5, the V gene TRBV30; 12 positions match TRBD2. The CDR3 loop spans 14 amino acids. V lost 3 bases to trimming and J lost 4 bases; unmatched junction nucleotides: 3. Germline values: CDR1 GTSNPN, CDR2 SVGIG (reference sequence). The CDR3 DNA sequence: TGTGCCTGGAGCCAACTAGCGGGAGGAGAGACCCAGTACTTC. This encodes CAWSQLAGGETQYF.

The chain couples TRBV18 to TRBJ2-3; 7 bases agree with TRBD1. The CDR3 loop spans 15 amino acids. CDR1 and CDR2 from the germline V gene are KGHSH and LQKENI. Germline trimming cut 3 bases from V and 0 bases from J; bases unmatched to any gene: 3. The CDR3 DNA follows: TGTGCCAGCTCACCCGGGACAGCTAGCACAGATACGCAGTATTTT. Protein product: CASSPGTASTDTQYF.

This chain connects TRBV6-1 to TRBJ1-4; 7 bases line up with TRBD1. The germline V gene encodes CDR1 MNHNS and CDR2 SASEGT. The CDR3 extends over 15 amino acids. Germline trimming cut 4 bases from V and 8 bases from J; bases unmatched to any gene: 10. CDR3 coding DNA: TGTGCCAGCAGTGTAGCCACAGGGGTGGGGGAAAAACTGTTTTTT. This sequence encodes CASSVATGVGEKLFF.

This chain connects TRBV29-1 to TRBJ2-3; 7 bases are a match to TRBD2. The J segment lost 0 bases and the V segment lost 7 bases, leaving 7 bases of the junction unmatched. The CDR3 is made up of 14 amino acids. In germline, CDR1 is SQVTM, CDR2 ANQGSEA. DNA for the CDR3: TGCAGCGGAACTAGCGTAACTAGCACAGATACGCAGTATTTT. The encoded protein is CSGTSVTSTDTQYF.

In its sample, this clone was seen once. This rearrangement joins TRBV7-8 to TRBJ2-1; 9 bases are a match to TRBD1. After removal of 2 bases from V and 0 bases from J, the junction contained 20 bases not matched to a gene. The germline gives CDR1 SGHVS, CDR2 FQNEAQ. The CDR3 sequence is 22 residues long. In DNA form, the CDR3 reads TGTGCCAGCAGCTTACCCTTTTTCCGGGACAGGGAATCCCCCCTCTCCTACAATGAGCAGTTCTTC. As protein: CASSLPFFRDRESPLSYNEQFF.

This chain connects TRBV9 to TRBJ1-6; D remains ambiguous. Trimming cost V 0 bases and J 9 bases, with 22 bases left between them. Germline values: CDR1 SGDLS, CDR2 YYNGEE. The CDR3 extends over 18 amino acids. This CDR3 reads CASSVALQADPFGSPLHF. The CDR3 DNA reads as TGTGCCAGCAGCGTAGCTTTGCAGGCAGACCCCTTCGGTTCACCCCTCCACTTT.

Of note for this clone: Other DNA sequences in the sample encode the same CDR3. This chain links TRBV7-9 with TRBJ1-1; possible D gene TRBD1, 5 bases. The V and J ends lost 3 bases and 5 bases respectively, with 10 bases between them. Germline loops: CDR1 SEHNR, CDR2 FQNEAQ (reference sequence). CDR3 length: 13 residues. In DNA, the CDR3 is TGTGCCAGCAGCTTGGGGGGAGGAACTGAAGCTTTCTTT. It codes for CASSLGGGTEAFF.

The rearrangement joins TRBV25-1 to TRBJ1-6; the D gene is possibly TRBD1 (5 bases). V lost 2 bases and J 9 bases, leaving 14 bases between the germline ends. This CDR3 has 15 amino acids. CDR1 MGHDK and CDR2 SYGVNS come from the germline V gene. The CDR3 protein is CASSEGGGGRSPLHF. CDR3 nucleotides: TGTGCCAGCAGTGAAGGGGGGGGAGGGCGTTCACCCCTCCACTTT.

In DNA form, the CDR3 reads TGCGCCAGCAGCCAAGAGGGGACACGGGCTAATGAAAAACTGTTTTTT. This encodes CASSQEGTRANEKLFF. The chain is built from TRBV4-1 and TRBJ1-4; the D gene is possibly TRBD1 (6 bases). Per germline, CDR1 MGHRA and CDR2 YSYEKL. The CDR3 has 16 residues. Trimming stripped 0 bases from V and 3 bases from J, with 11 bases between.

In regard to this clone: The sample contains more than one DNA sequence encoding this CDR3. The chain employs TRBV5-1 and TRBJ2-6; unclear D gene. V gave up 0 bases and J gave up 0 bases, with 4 bases separating them. Germline loops: CDR1 SGHRS, CDR2 YFSETQ. This CDR3 region has 15 residues. CDR3 in DNA: TGCGCCAGCAGCTTGGCCGGCTCTGGGGCCAACGTCCTGACTTTC. Protein: CASSLAGSGANVLTF.

The chain couples TRBV5-1 to TRBJ2-3, with 8 nucleotides matching TRBD2. This CDR3 has 17 amino acids. J was trimmed by 3 bases and V by 3 bases; bases with no gene match: 12. The germline V gene encodes CDR1 SGHRS and CDR2 YFSETQ. The CDR3 is CASSYKTQRGITDTQYF. CDR3 coding DNA: TGCGCCAGCAGCTACAAAACGCAGCGGGGGATAACAGATACGCAGTATTTT.

The rearrangement joins TRBV7-8 to TRBJ2-3, with TRBD2 identical over 8 bases. Germline CDR1 SGHVS, CDR2 FQNEAQ. The CDR3 totals 13 residues. Trimming removed 3 bases from V and 9 bases from J; junction bases left unmatched: 5. CDR3 region: CASSFSGSGTQYF. Here the CDR3 DNA reads TGTGCCAGCAGCTTCAGCGGGAGTGGCACGCAGTATTTT.

This clone was found many times. The V and J genes are TRBV7-8 and TRBJ2-6, with TRBD1 identical over 7 bases. Unmatched junction bases numbered 7, after V lost 1 base and J lost 10 bases. The CDR3 totals 15 residues. Germline CDR1 and CDR2: SGHVS and FQNEAQ. The CDR3 DNA reads as TGTGCCAGCAGCTTAGGGCAGGGGGTAACTAACGTCCTGACTTTC. Translation: CASSLGQGVTNVLTF.

The chain carries TRBV19 and TRBJ1-6, with 7 bases matching TRBD1. The germline CDR1 and CDR2 sequences are LNHDA and SQIVND (reference sequence). V shed 7 bases and J 6 bases; nucleotides not matched to a gene: 6. The CDR3 is 14 amino acids. CDR3 bases: TGTGCCAGTAAGACACAGGGGTCTAATTCACCCCTCCACTTT. It specifies CASKTQGSNSPLHF.

The rearrangement links TRBV11-3 to TRBJ2-3, with D unresolved. CDR1 is SGHNT, CDR2 YENEEA, per germline. This CDR3 has 14 amino acids. Trimming took 0 bases from V and 5 from J, leaving 9 bases between them. In DNA, the CDR3 is TGTGCCAGCAGCTTAGAACCTCACGGAGATACGCAGTATTTT. As protein: CASSLEPHGDTQYF.

The V gene is TRBV30, the J gene TRBJ1-3; a weak D match, TRBD1 (5 bases). Between the trimmed V and J ends, which lost 4 bases and 2 bases, there was a span of 12 bases. Per the germline V gene, CDR1 is GTSNPN and CDR2 is SVGIG (reference sequence). This CDR3 comprises 14 residues. CDR3 DNA sequence: TGTGCCTGGAAACAGGTTTTGACTGGAAACACCATATATTTT. Its protein product is CAWKQVLTGNTIYF. Full variable domain (outside the CDR3, taken from reference TRBV30 and TRBJ1-3): SQTIHQWPATLVQPVGSPLSLECTVEGTSNPNLYWYRQAAGRGLQLLFYSVGIGQISSEVPQNLSASRPQDRQFILSSKKLLLSDSGFYLCAWKQVLTGNTIYFGEGSWLTVV.

The chain joins TRBV25-1 to TRBJ1-2; D gene unclear. V was cut by 1 base and J by 0 bases, with 6 bases left in between. CDR1 is MGHDK and CDR2 is SYGVNS in the germline V gene. The CDR3 is 14 amino acids. The CDR3 region is CASSEFSTNYGYTF. As DNA, the CDR3 is TGTGCCAGCAGTGAATTTAGCACTAACTATGGCTACACCTTC.

The chain has TRBV27 and TRBJ2-1, with TRBD2 identical over 10 bases. Germline V gene sequence: CDR1 MNHEY, CDR2 SMNVEV (reference sequence). V shed 8 bases and J 2 bases; nucleotides not matched to a gene: 6. This CDR3 comprises 15 residues. The CDR3 sequence: CASGKAGGPYNEQFF. CDR3 nucleotide sequence: TGTGCCAGCGGGAAAGCGGGAGGGCCCTACAATGAGCAGTTCTTC.

The genes are TRBV5-1 and TRBJ1-5; maybe TRBD1 (6 bases). Germline assignment: CDR1 SGHRS and CDR2 YFSETQ. Trimming pared 0 bases from V and 3 bases from J, leaving 10 bases between. The CDR3 loop spans 15 amino acids. DNA for the CDR3: TGCGCCAGCAGCTTGGCGACAGGCAACAATCAGCCCCAGCATTTT. Encoded protein: CASSLATGNNQPQHF.

This clone was seen many times. The chain has TRBV15 and TRBJ1-5; 8 nucleotides align to TRBD1. Germline V lookup: CDR1 LNHNV, CDR2 YYDKDF (reference sequence). Trimming cost V 3 bases and J 4 bases; bases outside gene matches: 14. The CDR3 is 18 amino acids. This CDR3 reads CATSSTWEQGAVNQPQHF. CDR3 nucleotide sequence: TGTGCCACCAGCAGTACATGGGAGCAGGGGGCCGTAAATCAGCCCCAGCATTTT.

The chain is built from TRBV5-4 and TRBJ1-3; a possible D gene is TRBD1 (5 bases). CDR1 is SGHNT and CDR2 is YYREEE in the germline V gene (reference sequence). The CDR3 extends over 13 amino acids. V was cut by 1 base and J by 4 bases, with 6 bases left in between. The chain's CDR3 is CASSLWGGNTIYF. The CDR3 coding sequence is TGTGCCAGCAGCTTGTGGGGCGGAAACACCATATATTTT.